Following are 17 T cell receptor beta chains from one sample sequenced in a study of CXCR3-negative and CXCR3-positive naive CD8 T cells. The study made its TRB cDNA libraries by 5' RACE, adding UMI labels. With the 5' RACE reads reprocessed, TCRdb shows one record per CDR3 protein and no DNA. Its table records 7,500 to 8,500 distinct CDR3 sequences. The sequenced sample was naive CXCR3- CD8+ T cells from blood. As for subset: CD45RO-CCR7+CD27+CD95- naive CD8+ T cells lacking CXCR3 (TNR3-). The receptors derive from a human donor in good health. Some clones in this sample may be carry-over from other donors' samples.

This chain links TRBV5-6 with TRBJ2-2. The germline V gene encodes CDR1 SGHDT and CDR2 YYEEEE. The CDR3 is made up of 14 amino acids. This CDR3 is CASSSNLRPGELFF.

This chain joins TRBV28 and TRBJ2-5; no DNA is available, so the TRBD2 call from TCRdb remains unchecked. There are 17 residues in the CDR3. Per germline, CDR1 MDHEN and CDR2 SYDVKM. The CDR3 loop reads CASSFPWAGRYQETQYF.

The chain is built from TRBV6-2 or TRBV6-3 and TRBJ2-3; TCRdb's D call, TRBD2, is unchecked because there is no DNA. Germline V gene sequence: CDR1 MNHEY, CDR2 SVGEGT. CDR3 length equals 16 residues. The CDR3 sequence: CARSEGPWGGTDTKYF.

This rearrangement joins TRBV6-5 to TRBJ1-4. The germline gives CDR1 MNHEY, CDR2 SVGAGI. There are 14 residues in the CDR3. CDR3 region: CASSYGWADEKLFF.

This clonotype ranks as medium-sized in terms of frequency. The chain carries TRBV21-1 and TRBJ2-3; TCRdb's D gene call, TRBD2, goes unchecked for lack of DNA. TRBV21-1 is labeled a pseudogene. The CDR3 is 18 amino acids. CDR3 loop: CASSKRTSGSCYTDTQYF.

The V gene is TRBV11-2, the J gene TRBJ2-3; TCRdb's D gene call, TRBD2, goes unchecked for lack of DNA. This CDR3 is 14 amino acids long. Germline V lookup: CDR1 SGHAT, CDR2 FQNNGV. The CDR3 is CASRSGGALNTQYF.

The V and J genes are TRBV29-1 and TRBJ2-1; TCRdb's D gene call, TRBD2, goes unchecked for lack of DNA. The CDR3 contains 14 residues. Germline loops: CDR1 SQVTM, CDR2 ANQGSEA. CDR3 loop: CSVEPGLAGNEQFF.

The V gene is TRBV4-1, the J gene TRBJ2-7; TCRdb lists TRBD2, though no DNA is available to test this call. Germline-derived CDR1 and CDR2 are MGHRA and YSYEKL. The CDR3 totals 15 residues. The CDR3 protein is CASSQVASGSYEQYF.

This sequence joins TRBV12-3 or TRBV12-4 and TRBJ1-5. The CDR3 consists of 13 residues. CDR3 sequence reads: CASGIKWNQPQHF.

V usage is TRBV7-6 and J usage is TRBJ2-7. The CDR3 loop spans 15 amino acids. Germline assignment: CDR1 SGHVS and CDR2 FNYEAQ. This chain's CDR3 is CASSSRTGTTYEQYF.

The chain combines TRBV28 with TRBJ2-3; TCRdb returns TRBD2, unconfirmable since there is no DNA. The CDR3 loop spans 15 amino acids. The germline CDR1 and CDR2 sequences are MDHEN and SYDVKM. CDR3 sequence: CASRPTSGTADTQYF.

J is TRBJ2-7 and V is TRBV28; TCRdb outputs TRBD1, but without DNA this stays unchecked. The CDR3 consists of 14 residues. From germline, CDR1 is MDHEN and CDR2 SYDVKM. CDR3 amino acids: CDSREGQGAHEQYF.

This clonotype is deemed medium-sized (0.01 to 0.1%) by its frequency. The rearrangement uses TRBV12-3 or TRBV12-4 and TRBJ1-5; TCRdb names TRBD1, which stays unverified in the absence of DNA. This CDR3 is 14 amino acids long. The CDR3 protein is CASRLGQSDQPQHF.

V is TRBV10-2 and J is TRBJ1-6. The CDR3 sequence is 15 residues long. Germline V lookup: CDR1 WSHSY, CDR2 SAAADI. The CDR3 sequence is CASSVSTEPNSPLHF.

According to its frequency, this clonotype is medium-sized. The chain joins TRBV20-1 to TRBJ2-7; TCRdb picks TRBD2, but there is no DNA to check that call. Looked up from germline, CDR1 is DFQATT and CDR2 is SNEGSKA (reference sequence). The CDR3 covers 11 residues. CDR3 sequence reads: CSARLAREQYF.

This chain uses TRBV4-1 with TRBJ2-3. CDR3 length: 14 residues. The germline V gene encodes CDR1 MGHRA and CDR2 YSYEKL. The CDR3: CASSQDSATDTQYF.

The V call is TRBV29-1, the J call TRBJ2-1; with no DNA, the TCRdb D assignment of TRBD1 cannot be verified. This CDR3 spans 15 amino acids. Germline assignment: CDR1 SQVTM and CDR2 ANQGSEA. CDR3 residues: CSAPWRRGHYNEQFF.